This T cell receptor (beta chain) was identified in a study of identical twins. This CDR3 has 17 residues. V gave up 3 bases and J gave up 0 bases, with 12 bases separating them. Each CDR3 protein is one row after TCRdb ran MiXCR on the 5' RACE reads. Of hundreds of thousands of distinct CDR3 sequences in the sample, 5.5% to 6.5% are singletons; the top ten hold around 1.7%. This clonotype came up many times. Antigen unknown. Study-level findings and limits: There were fewer insertions in abundant cord blood beta clonotypes, but memory repertoires showed no such pattern.

This sequence joins TRBV12-3 or TRBV12-4 and TRBJ1-6; the D is unclear. The material sequenced was naive T cells sorted from blood. This clonotype was sampled from a man aged 18 to 30 in good health. CDR3 amino acids: CASSFLDPSSYNSPLHF. DNA of the CDR3: TGTGCCAGCAGTTTTCTCGACCCGAGCTCCTATAATTCACCCCTCCACTTT.